These 4 T cell receptor beta chains share one sample of origin, sequenced in a study of PD-L1 blockade in urothelial cancer. TCRdb's copy holds only in-frame clones and misses some; the assay was immunoSEQ multiplex PCR. The sample lists about 55,000 clones; roughly four fifths were seen once. As for time point: pretreatment peripheral blood. Specimen: PBMCs, collected around atezolizumab (anti-PD-L1) treatment. Receptors originate from a man in his 70s with urothelial cancer.

The chain carries TRBV7-3 and TRBJ2-1; TRBD2 agrees at 8 bases. CDR3 length equals 14 residues. V was clipped by 3 bases and J by 5 bases; unmatched bases: 3. The V gene's germline CDR1 is SGHTA and CDR2 FQGTGA. The CDR3 DNA reads TGTGCCAGCAGCTTGCCCGGGAGGGACAATGAGCAGTTCTTC. It codes for CASSLPGRDNEQFF.

This clone was observed a few times. This chain links TRBV2 with TRBJ1-5, with D unresolved. The CDR3 runs 13 residues. Looked up from germline, CDR1 is SNHLY and CDR2 is FYNNEI. V was shortened by 3 bases and J by 11 bases, with 14 bases between the two germline ends. The CDR3 here is CASSDGRGVAQHF. CDR3 nucleotides: TGTGCCAGCAGTGACGGTCGCGGGGTGGCCCAGCATTTT.

The V and J genes are TRBV30 and TRBJ2-7, with TRBD2 matching 7 bases. CDR1 is GTSNPN, CDR2 SVGIG, per germline (reference sequence). The CDR3 is made up of 11 amino acids. V lost 6 bases to trimming and J lost 4 bases; unmatched junction nucleotides: 3. The CDR3 region has the DNA TGTGCCTGTTCGCGGGGGTACGAGCAGTACTTC. Protein product: CACSRGYEQYF.

This rearrangement joins TRBV11-3 to TRBJ1-2; 8 bases line up with TRBD1. V lost 5 bases, J lost 10 bases, and 9 bases stayed unmatched. The CDR3 contains 13 residues. Germline CDR1 reads SGHNT; CDR2 reads YENEEA. The CDR3 region has the DNA TGTGCCAGCAGCCCCGGGACAGGCCCTCTCTACACCTTC. It specifies CASSPGTGPLYTF.